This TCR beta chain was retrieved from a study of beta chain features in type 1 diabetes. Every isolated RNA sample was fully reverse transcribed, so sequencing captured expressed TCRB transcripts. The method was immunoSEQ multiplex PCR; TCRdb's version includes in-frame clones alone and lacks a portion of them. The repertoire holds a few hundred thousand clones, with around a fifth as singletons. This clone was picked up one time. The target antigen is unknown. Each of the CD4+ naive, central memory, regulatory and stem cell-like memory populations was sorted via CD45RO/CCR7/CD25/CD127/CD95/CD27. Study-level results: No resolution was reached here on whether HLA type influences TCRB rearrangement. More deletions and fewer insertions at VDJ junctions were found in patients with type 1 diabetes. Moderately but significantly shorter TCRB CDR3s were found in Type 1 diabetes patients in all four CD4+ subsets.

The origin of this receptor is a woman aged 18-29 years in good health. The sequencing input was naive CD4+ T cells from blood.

In DNA, the CDR3 is TGCGCCAGCAGCCAAGGAGGTAGAGCGGGAGCCTCCTACGAGCAGTACTTC. Translating gives CASSQGGRAGASYEQYF. The chain employs TRBV4-1 and TRBJ2-7; 8 bases agree with TRBD2. Trimming took 1 base from V and 0 from J; bases not matched to a gene: 8. CDR1 is MGHRA and CDR2 is YSYEKL in the germline V gene. This CDR3 has 17 residues.